This T cell receptor (beta chain) comes out of a study of early T cells in non-severe SARS-CoV-2 infection. Notes on the study in general: VDJdb matches were skewed toward anti-spike CD8 T cell responses.

Individual cDNA molecules received unique molecular identifiers. TCRdb redid the calling of the 5' RACE reads with MiXCR, one entry per CDR3 protein. This table holds roughly 77,000 distinct CDR3 sequences, 10% to 15% found once. This clonotype appeared many times. The antigen remains unidentified. The V segment lost 6 bases and the J segment 2 bases; nucleotides outside the gene matches: 1. The germline gives CDR1 MNHNS, CDR2 SASEGT. The CDR3 consists of 15 residues. This TCR came from an adult who was a healthcare worker with PCR-confirmed SARS-CoV-2 infection or an uninfected control (not recorded which). This chain connects TRBV6-1 to TRBJ2-1, with TRBD2 matching 13 bases. The sequencing input was whole blood. This CDR3 reads CASRGTSGTYNEQFF. CDR3 coding DNA: TGTGCCAGCAGAGGGACTAGCGGGACCTACAATGAGCAGTTCTTC.